Sequencing of this T cell receptor beta chain was carried out in a study of regulatory T cells in long-lasting Graves disease. Regarding time point: newly diagnosed GD, antithyroid drugs for less than 3 months. PBMCs provided the RNA from which the TCR library was made. This clonotype appeared many times. Construction of TCR beta libraries relied on iRepertoire HTBI primers and on Arm-PCR targeting CDR3 regions. TCRdb re-derived calls from the multiplex PCR reads in MiXCR, one entry per CDR3 protein. The table has approximately 440,000 distinct CDR3 sequences, around 15% seen once. Germline values: CDR1 DFQATT, CDR2 SNEGSKA (reference sequence). This CDR3 contains 12 residues. Trimming took off 3 bases at V and 4 bases at J, with 8 bases between the two ends. These data also featured in a second study, about T cells in Graves' hyperthyroidism and ophthalmopathy. From that paper: Uncontrolled infection, other autoimmune disease, pregnancy or lactation barred patients from enrollment.

The V and J genes are TRBV20-1 and TRBJ2-3, with D unresolved. The receptor was isolated from a man aged 40-49 years with Graves disease. The source material was peripheral blood mononuclear cells (PBMCs), sampled at new diagnosis, from a patient treated with antithyroid drugs. The CDR3 nucleotides read TGCAGTGCTAGTACGGGTGCAGATACGCAGTATTTT. This codes for CSASTGADTQYF.